This T cell receptor beta chain came from a study of blood T cell repertoires in COVID-19. This clone was observed a single time. Here immunoSEQ multiplex PCR was the method, and the copy in TCRdb shows in-frame clones only, minus some. The profile shows a few hundred thousand clones, about 90% of them singletons. CDR1 is MDHEN, CDR2 SYDVKM, per germline. Trimming removed 3 bases from V and 2 bases from J; junction bases left unmatched: 4. The CDR3 has 14 residues. Sequencing input: PBMCs or T cells enriched from blood (not recorded which). This chain joins TRBV28 and TRBJ2-7, with 7 positions matching TRBD1. The TCR sequence derives from a young woman who had recovered from COVID-19. CDR3 coding DNA: TGTGCCAGCAGTTTCCCGGGGACAGCCTACGAGCAGTACTTC. This gives the protein CASSFPGTAYEQYF.